The next 30 T cell receptor beta chains were all read from a single sample in a study of blood T cell repertoires in COVID-19 (dated by TCRdb to 2019 to 2021). Receptors were amplified or captured by the immunoSEQ multiplex PCR assay. Here the immuneACCESS table is served through TCRdb, limited to in-frame sequences with V and J called. Missing clones are a known gap in these copies; in checked studies unresolved V genes cover under half, and the rest lacks a known reason. The sample table contains roughly 280,000 clones; only one count was recorded for roughly 86% of them. Over 8% of the sample belongs to the ten largest clones. Input material: peripheral blood. Receptors originate from a man aged 40-49 years with active or convalescent COVID-19.

This clone was detected once. V gene TRBV10-2 combines with J gene TRBJ2-1; 8 bases are a match to TRBD2. V was pared by 8 bases and J by 7 bases, with 10 bases of the junction left unmatched. From germline, CDR1 is WSHSY and CDR2 SAAADI. This CDR3 comprises 14 residues. CDR3 loop: CASVRGTSGNEQFF. The CDR3 nucleotides read TGCGCCAGCGTGAGAGGGACTAGTGGGAATGAGCAGTTCTTC.

The chain couples TRBV7-2 to TRBJ2-3, with a weak D call TRBD1 (5 bases). Trimming pared 5 bases from V and 6 bases from J, leaving 18 bases between. The CDR3 has 15 amino acids. The germline V gene encodes CDR1 SGHTA and CDR2 FQGNSA. Here the CDR3 DNA reads TGTGCCAGCAGCCAGGGTTGGGTTGATGTTGATACGCAGTATTTT. This sequence encodes CASSQGWVDVDTQYF.

The rearrangement links TRBV5-5 to TRBJ2-3; D perhaps matches TRBD2 (6 bases). The CDR3 length is 14 residues. Deletions cut 1 base from V and 7 bases from J, with 13 bases between. The germline V gene encodes CDR1 SGHKS and CDR2 YYEKEE (reference sequence). The DNA for the CDR3 is TGTGCCAGCAGCTTGTGGGACGGAGGGAATACGCAGTATTTT. It encodes CASSLWDGGNTQYF.

The CDR3 DNA is TGTGCCAGTAGTCCCGGGAGAAGCACTGAAGCTTTCTTT. Translation gives CASSPGRSTEAFF. The chain has TRBV19 and TRBJ1-1; no definite D call. Germline values: CDR1 LNHDA, CDR2 SQIVND (reference sequence). The CDR3 has 13 amino acids. Trimming removed 5 bases at V and 4 bases at J, with 11 bases between.

The J gene is TRBJ2-7, the V gene TRBV4-1; TRBD1 matches at 7 bases. V gave up 1 base and J gave up 0 bases; unmatched junction bases: 3. CDR1 and CDR2 from the germline V gene are MGHRA and YSYEKL. The CDR3 runs to 15 residues. The CDR3, as DNA: TGCGCCAGCAGCCAAGTTCCAGGGGGCTCCTACGAGCAGTACTTC. Translated, it gives CASSQVPGGSYEQYF.

V is TRBV5-4 and J is TRBJ1-2; maybe TRBD1 (5 bases). The CDR3 loop spans 14 amino acids. Germline CDR1 SGHNT, CDR2 YYREEE (reference sequence). Trimming removed 4 bases from V and 4 bases from J, with 14 bases in between. The CDR3 nucleotides are TGTGCCAGCAGCCTGGAGGGGCCTCCCTATGGCTACACCTTC. Translated, it gives CASSLEGPPYGYTF.

The CDR3 reads CASSHRGGGSPLHF. For the CDR3, the DNA is TGTGCCAGCAGCCACAGGGGAGGGGGATCACCCCTCCACTTT. The chain has TRBV14 and TRBJ1-6; TRBD1 might be the D (6 bases). The CDR3 contains 14 residues. Trimming left V 3 bases short and J 10 bases short, with 13 bases between. Germline CDR1 reads SGHDN; CDR2 reads FVKESK.

The gene calls are TRBV4-2 and TRBJ1-3, with D unclear. The ends were cut back, 3 bases at V and 0 bases at J, with 12 bases in the middle. The germline V gene has CDR1 LGHNA and CDR2 YNFKEQ. This CDR3 has 16 amino acids. The CDR3 protein is CASSHARQSSGNTIYF. In DNA, the CDR3 is TGTGCCAGCAGCCACGCCAGACAATCCTCTGGAAACACCATATATTTT.

The chain joins TRBV4-1 to TRBJ1-6; tentative D call: TRBD1 (6 bases). V gave up 3 bases and J gave up 7 bases, with 10 bases separating them. The length of the CDR3 is 14 residues. The germline V gene has CDR1 MGHRA and CDR2 YSYEKL. The CDR3: CASSHRQANSPLHF. In DNA, the CDR3 is TGCGCCAGCAGCCACCGACAGGCCAATTCACCCCTCCACTTT.

The rearrangement uses TRBV6-5 and TRBJ2-6, with a tentative D call TRBD2 (5 bases). The CDR3 runs to 15 residues. Germline-derived CDR1 and CDR2 are MNHEY and SVGAGI. Trimming cost V 3 bases and J 0 bases, with 6 bases left between them. CDR3 region: CASSYGSSGANVLTF. DNA for the CDR3: TGTGCCAGCAGTTATGGGAGCTCTGGGGCCAACGTCCTGACTTTC.

The rearrangement links TRBV6-6 to TRBJ2-7; 9 bases are shared with TRBD1. Germline V CDR1 and CDR2: MNHNY, SVGAGI (reference sequence). V lost 5 bases, J lost 4 bases, and 6 bases stayed unmatched. The CDR3 contains 14 residues. This CDR3 is CASSQDRGWYEQYF. The CDR3 DNA sequence: TGTGCCAGCAGTCAGGACAGGGGTTGGTACGAGCAGTACTTC.

This clone was detected only once. The rearrangement joins TRBV5-1 to TRBJ2-5, with 8 bases fitting TRBD1. Germline V gene lookup returns CDR1 SGHRS and CDR2 YFSETQ. The CDR3 consists of 14 residues. V trimming: 3 bases; J trimming: 6 bases; junction bases outside the gene matches: 7. The CDR3 nucleotides are TGCGCCAGCAGCTCGGGACAGGTAATGAAGACCCAGTACTTC. Encoded protein: CASSSGQVMKTQYF.

V gene TRBV3-1 (or the pseudogene TRBV3-2) combines with J gene TRBJ2-7; the D gene is possibly TRBD2 (6 bases). Germline CDR1 and CDR2: LGHDT and YNNKEL (reference sequence). The germline V and J ends were trimmed by 0 bases and 2 bases, with 14 bases remaining between them. This CDR3 spans 16 amino acids. The CDR3 nucleotides read TGTGCCAGCAGCCAAGATTCGGCGGGGTTTGCCTACGAGCAGTACTTC. Protein sequence: CASSQDSAGFAYEQYF.

Here the CDR3 reads CASRGRELGYGYTF. CDR3 DNA: TGTGCCAGTAGGGGGAGGGAGCTGGGCTATGGCTACACCTTC. The J gene is TRBJ1-2, the V gene TRBV19; D is unclear. The CDR3 is made up of 14 amino acids. Between the trimmed V and J ends, which lost 6 bases and 4 bases, there was a span of 15 bases. Germline lookup yields CDR1 LNHDA and CDR2 SQIVND (reference sequence).

The chain recombines TRBV5-5 with TRBJ2-4, with D maybe TRBD1 (5 bases). The V gene lost 2 bases and the J gene lost 8 bases, with 14 bases spanning the gap. Germline lookup yields CDR1 SGHKS and CDR2 YYEKEE (reference sequence). The CDR3 is 14 amino acids. CDR3 residues: CASSFRVAIDIQYF. CDR3 sequence (DNA): TGTGCCAGCAGCTTCAGGGTGGCCATTGACATTCAGTACTTC. Together with reference TRBV5-5 and TRBJ2-4, the CDR3 gives the full variable domain: DAGVTQSPTHLIKTRGQQVTLRCSPISGHKSVSWYQQVLGQGPQFIFQYYEKEERGRGNFPDRFSARQFPNYSSELNVNALLLGDSALYLCASSFRVAIDIQYFGAGTRLSVL.

This sequence joins TRBV18 and TRBJ2-1; TRBD1 matches at 8 bases. The germline gives CDR1 KGHSH, CDR2 LQKENI. The CDR3 extends over 17 amino acids. Losses at the gene ends were 3 bases for V and 3 bases for J; bases not matched to a gene: 10. The CDR3: CASSPRTGSGSYNEQFF. The CDR3 DNA is TGTGCCAGCTCACCCCGGACAGGGTCGGGCAGCTACAATGAGCAGTTCTTC.

This clone was counted once. The chain uses TRBV28 and TRBJ2-2, with 7 bases matching TRBD2. CDR3 length: 14 amino acids. J was trimmed by 6 bases and V by 6 bases; bases with no gene match: 7. Germline V CDR1 and CDR2: MDHEN, SYDVKM. CDR3 in amino acids: CASSRGGGAGELFF. In nucleotides, the CDR3 is TGTGCCAGCAGCCGTGGGGGGGGTGCCGGGGAGCTGTTTTTT.

The gene calls are TRBV5-1 and TRBJ2-2; TRBD2 aligns across 10 bases. J was trimmed by 5 bases and V by 5 bases; bases with no gene match: 9. Germline CDR1 reads SGHRS; CDR2 reads YFSETQ. There are 16 residues in the CDR3. CDR3 region: CASSYTSGVRTGELFF. In DNA form, the CDR3 reads TGCGCCAGCAGTTATACTAGCGGGGTCAGAACCGGGGAGCTGTTTTTT.

The rearrangement links TRBV5-1 to TRBJ2-1, with 9 bases that match TRBD2. Germline V gene sequence: CDR1 SGHRS, CDR2 YFSETQ. This CDR3 region has 15 residues. J lost 5 bases, V lost 5 bases, and 8 bases had no gene match. DNA of the CDR3: TGCGCCAGCAGAATGGCTAGCGGGACCCACAATGAGCAGTTCTTC. This codes for CASRMASGTHNEQFF.

V is TRBV19 and J is TRBJ1-3, with D tentatively TRBD1 (5 bases). CDR1 and CDR2 (germline): LNHDA, SQIVND (reference sequence). This CDR3 has 15 residues. V gave up 10 bases and J gave up 0 bases, with 16 bases separating them. Here the CDR3 reads CATMQPQVSGNTIYF. DNA of the CDR3: TGTGCCACTATGCAACCACAGGTCTCTGGAAACACCATATATTTT. The variable domain in full, with the rest retrieved from reference TRBV19 and TRBJ1-3, is DGGITQSPKYLFRKEGQNVTLSCEQNLNHDAMYWYRQDPGQGLRLIYYSQIVNDFQKGDIAEGYSVSREKKESFPLTVTSAQKNPTAFYLCATMQPQVSGNTIYFGEGSWLTVV.

DNA for the CDR3: TGCGCCAGCAGCCACCTTCCGGGTAACTATGGCTACACCTTC. The encoded protein is CASSHLPGNYGYTF. The chain couples TRBV4-1 to TRBJ1-2; D unclear. Germline-derived CDR1 and CDR2 are MGHRA and YSYEKL. The CDR3 totals 14 residues. Trimming removed 3 bases from V and 1 base from J, with 9 bases in between.

V and J are TRBV12-5 and TRBJ2-3; 8 positions match TRBD2. Germline CDR1 and CDR2: LGHNT and FRNRAP. V was pared by 0 bases and J by 8 bases, with 7 bases of the junction left unmatched. The length of the CDR3 is 15 residues. The CDR3 loop is CASGLVAARGGTQYF. The CDR3, as DNA: TGTGCTAGTGGTTTGGTGGCGGCCCGGGGGGGTACGCAGTATTTT.

This rearrangement joins TRBV19 to TRBJ1-3; D unresolved. CDR3 length: 15 amino acids. Germline CDR1 reads LNHDA; CDR2 reads SQIVND (reference sequence). V was shortened by 11 bases and J by 1 base, with 18 bases between the two germline ends. CDR3 residues: CASSRVGVSGNTIYF. The CDR3 nucleotides are TGTGCCTCGTCTCGAGTGGGAGTTTCTGGAAACACCATATATTTT.

The chain carries TRBV6-5 and TRBJ1-1; 8 nucleotides agree with TRBD1. The germline V gene encodes CDR1 MNHEY and CDR2 SVGAGI. The CDR3 sequence is 14 residues long. V was clipped by 6 bases and J by 0 bases; unmatched bases: 3. This CDR3 reads CASSRDRLNTEAFF. CDR3 bases: TGTGCCAGCAGCCGGGACAGGCTGAACACTGAAGCTTTCTTT.

This chain joins TRBV15 and TRBJ1-5; possibly TRBD1 for D (6 bases). This CDR3 has 15 residues. The germline V gene has CDR1 LNHNV and CDR2 YYDKDF (reference sequence). The V and J ends lost 5 bases and 5 bases respectively, with 16 bases between them. The CDR3 sequence is CATSGPGTSYQPQHF. In DNA form, the CDR3 reads TGTGCCACCAGCGGTCCCGGGACAAGCTATCAGCCCCAGCATTTT.

The rearrangement joins TRBV5-6 to TRBJ1-2; 8 nucleotides align to TRBD1. This CDR3 contains 15 residues. Germline V CDR1 and CDR2: SGHDT, YYEEEE. J gave up 6 bases and V 0 bases, and 7 bases lay outside the gene matches. The CDR3, as DNA: TGTGCCAGCAGCTTGGCCCCGACAGGGGCGGATGGCTACACCTTC. This sequence encodes CASSLAPTGADGYTF.

The chain uses TRBV7-3 and TRBJ1-1; D gene unclear. The CDR3 contains 12 residues. V lost 6 bases, J lost 5 bases, and 10 bases lay in between. Germline-derived CDR1 and CDR2 are SGHTA and FQGTGA. The CDR3 sequence is CASRDAGTEAFF. DNA for the CDR3: TGTGCCAGCAGGGATGCGGGGACTGAAGCTTTCTTT.

This chain links TRBV19 with TRBJ2-2, with 9 bases aligning to TRBD1. V was pared by 3 bases and J by 5 bases, with 4 bases of the junction left unmatched. Looked up from germline, CDR1 is LNHDA and CDR2 is SQIVND (reference sequence). CDR3 length: 15 residues. The CDR3 DNA sequence: TGTGCCAGTAGTATCACAGGGGGCTGGACCGGGGAGCTGTTTTTT. Its protein is CASSITGGWTGELFF.

The chain couples TRBV6-6 to TRBJ2-7; 7 positions agree with TRBD1. The germline V gene has CDR1 MNHNY and CDR2 SVGAGI (reference sequence). This CDR3 comprises 15 residues. Unmatched junction bases numbered 15, after V lost 7 bases and J lost 6 bases. For the CDR3, the DNA is TGTGCCAGCACACAGGGGCGGCCCGTGTTCGGCGAGCAGTACTTC. Encoded protein: CASTQGRPVFGEQYF.

This clone was observed a single time. The chain recombines TRBV5-4 with TRBJ1-1, with a tentative D call TRBD1 (5 bases). V was trimmed by 4 bases and J by 0 bases, leaving 13 bases between them. The V gene's germline CDR1 is SGHNT and CDR2 YYREEE (reference sequence). There are 15 residues in the CDR3. CDR3 bases: TGTGCCAGCAGCCCAAGACAGACACTGAACACTGAAGCTTTCTTT. Protein product: CASSPRQTLNTEAFF.